This T cell receptor beta chain was sequenced during a study of OX40 agonist ivuxolimab in advanced cancers. Study findings and constraints: Part of the nonresponder group also had normalized T-cell clonal expansion that was low.

Produced via immunoSEQ multiplex PCR; TCRdb's table is partial and in-frame only. Of about 37,000 clones listed, just under 85% are singletons. Comments on this clone: Its antigen is still unknown.

V lost 4 bases and J lost 2, with 17 bases in between. CDR1 and CDR2 (germline): SQVTM, ANQGSEA. The CDR3 is made up of 16 amino acids. The chain combines TRBV29-1 with TRBJ2-2; no clear D. This TCR derives from an adult with an advanced solid tumor such as melanoma, head and neck, liver or kidney cancer. Here the sequenced sample was CD4+ or CD8+ T cells sorted from blood, taken in a trial of the OX40 agonist ivuxolimab. The CDR3 reads CSVVGNFGVNTGELFF. In DNA, the CDR3 is TGCAGCGTTGTCGGTAATTTTGGGGTAAACACCGGGGAGCTGTTTTTT.